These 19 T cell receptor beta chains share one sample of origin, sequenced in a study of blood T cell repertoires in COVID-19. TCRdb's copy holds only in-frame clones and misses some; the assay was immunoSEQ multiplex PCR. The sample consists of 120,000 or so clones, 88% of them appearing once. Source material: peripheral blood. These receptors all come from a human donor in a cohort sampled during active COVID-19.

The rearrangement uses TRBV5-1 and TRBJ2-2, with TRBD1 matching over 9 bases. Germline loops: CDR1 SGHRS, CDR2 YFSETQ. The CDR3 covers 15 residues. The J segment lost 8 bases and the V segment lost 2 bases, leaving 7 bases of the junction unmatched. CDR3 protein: CASSFTGGALGELFF. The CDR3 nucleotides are TGCGCCAGCAGCTTCACAGGGGGCGCCTTGGGGGAGCTGTTTTTT. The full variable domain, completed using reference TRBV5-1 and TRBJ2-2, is KAGVTQTPRYLIKTRGQQVTLSCSPISGHRSVSWYQQTPGQGLQFLFEYFSETQRNKGNFPGRFSGRQFSNSRSEMNVSTLELGDSALYLCASSFTGGALGELFFGEGSRLTVL.

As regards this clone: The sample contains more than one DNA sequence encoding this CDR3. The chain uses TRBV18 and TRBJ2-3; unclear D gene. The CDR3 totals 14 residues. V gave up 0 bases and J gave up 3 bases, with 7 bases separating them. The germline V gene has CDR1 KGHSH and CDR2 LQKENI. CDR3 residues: CASSPPSSTDTQYF. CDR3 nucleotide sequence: TGTGCCAGCTCACCACCGTCGAGTACAGATACGCAGTATTTT.

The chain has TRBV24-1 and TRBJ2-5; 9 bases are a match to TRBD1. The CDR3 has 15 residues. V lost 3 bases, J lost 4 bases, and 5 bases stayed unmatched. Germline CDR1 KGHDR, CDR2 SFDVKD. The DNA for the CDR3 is TGTGCCACCAGTGATCCGACAGGGGGAGGAGAGACCCAGTACTTC. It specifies CATSDPTGGGETQYF.

The CDR3 sequence: CASSQLREQYF. CDR3 sequence (DNA): TGTGCCAGCAGCCAATTGCGCGAGCAGTACTTC. J is TRBJ2-7 and V is TRBV7-2; D ambiguous. Germline CDR1 SGHTA, CDR2 FQGNSA. The CDR3 spans 11 residues. Trimming removed 5 bases from V and 6 bases from J, with 8 bases in between.

The chain's CDR3 is CATSYGSGEQFF. CDR3 coding DNA: TGTGCCACCAGTTATGGTAGCGGAGAGCAGTTCTTC. The chain uses TRBV24-1 and TRBJ2-1; TRBD2 might be the D (6 bases). This CDR3 contains 12 residues. The V gene's germline CDR1 is KGHDR and CDR2 SFDVKD. V was pared by 6 bases and J by 10 bases, with 12 bases between.

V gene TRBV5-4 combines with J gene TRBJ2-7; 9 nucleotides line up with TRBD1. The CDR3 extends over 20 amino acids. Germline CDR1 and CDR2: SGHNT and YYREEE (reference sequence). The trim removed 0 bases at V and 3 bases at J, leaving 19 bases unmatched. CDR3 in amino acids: CASSLARGLGDREINYEQYF. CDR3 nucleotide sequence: TGTGCCAGCAGCTTGGCCCGAGGGCTTGGGGACAGGGAAATTAACTACGAGCAGTACTTC.

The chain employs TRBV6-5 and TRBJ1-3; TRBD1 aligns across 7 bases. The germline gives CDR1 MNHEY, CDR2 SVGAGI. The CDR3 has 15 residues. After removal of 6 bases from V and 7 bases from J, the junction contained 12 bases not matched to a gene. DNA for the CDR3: TGTGCCAGCAGGATAACACAGGGGCCAGGGAACACCATATATTTT. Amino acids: CASRITQGPGNTIYF.

CDR3 sequence (DNA): TGTGCCAGCAGCCCTACAAGGGACAACGACAATGAGCAGTTCTTC. It yields the protein CASSPTRDNDNEQFF. The chain employs TRBV4-2 and TRBJ2-1; TRBD1 might be the D (6 bases). CDR1 and CDR2 from the germline V gene are LGHNA and YNFKEQ. V lost 4 bases to trimming and J lost 5 bases, with 15 bases between them. The CDR3 contains 15 residues.

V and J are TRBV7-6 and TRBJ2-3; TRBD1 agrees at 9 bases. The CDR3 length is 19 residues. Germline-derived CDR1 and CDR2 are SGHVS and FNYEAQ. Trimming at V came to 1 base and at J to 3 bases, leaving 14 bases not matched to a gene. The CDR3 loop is CASSLEGTGWAGSTDTQYF. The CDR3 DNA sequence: TGTGCCAGCAGCTTAGAAGGGACAGGGTGGGCCGGATCAACAGATACGCAGTATTTT. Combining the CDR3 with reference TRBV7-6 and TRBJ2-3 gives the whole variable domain GAGVSQSPRYKVTKRGQDVALRCDPISGHVSLYWYRQALGQGPEFLTYFNYEAQQDKSGLPNDRFSAERPEGSISTLTIQRTEQRDSAMYRCASSLEGTGWAGSTDTQYFGPGTRLTVL.

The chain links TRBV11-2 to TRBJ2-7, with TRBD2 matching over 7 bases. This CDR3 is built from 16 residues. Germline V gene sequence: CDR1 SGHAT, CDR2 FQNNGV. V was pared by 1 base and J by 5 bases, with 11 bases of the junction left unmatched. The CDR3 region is CASSLAGRGVWDEQYF. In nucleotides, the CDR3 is TGTGCCAGCAGCTTAGCTGGCCGGGGGGTATGGGACGAGCAGTACTTC.

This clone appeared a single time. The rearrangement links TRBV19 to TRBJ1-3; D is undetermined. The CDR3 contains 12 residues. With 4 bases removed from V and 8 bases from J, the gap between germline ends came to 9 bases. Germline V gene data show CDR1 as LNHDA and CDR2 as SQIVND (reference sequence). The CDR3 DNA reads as TGTGCCAGTAGTAGAAGCTCGGACACCATATATTTT. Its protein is CASSRSSDTIYF.

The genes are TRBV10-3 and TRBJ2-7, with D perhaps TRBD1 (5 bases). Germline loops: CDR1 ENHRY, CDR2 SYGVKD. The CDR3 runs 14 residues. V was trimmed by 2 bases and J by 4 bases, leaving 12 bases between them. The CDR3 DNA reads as TGTGCCATCAGTGAGCTAGGCAGGGAATACGAGCAGTACTTC. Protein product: CAISELGREYEQYF.

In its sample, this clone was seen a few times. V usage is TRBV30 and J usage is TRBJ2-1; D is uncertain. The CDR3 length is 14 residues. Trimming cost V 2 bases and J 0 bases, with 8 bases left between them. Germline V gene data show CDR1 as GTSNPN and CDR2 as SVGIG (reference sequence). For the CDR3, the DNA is TGTGCCTGGAGTTTTGTGAGCTCCTACAATGAGCAGTTCTTC. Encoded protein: CAWSFVSSYNEQFF.

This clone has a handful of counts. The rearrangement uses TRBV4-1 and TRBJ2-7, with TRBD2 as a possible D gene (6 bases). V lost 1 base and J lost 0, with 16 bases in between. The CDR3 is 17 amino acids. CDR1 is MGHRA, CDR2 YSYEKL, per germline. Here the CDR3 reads CASSQVVAGPSSYEQYF. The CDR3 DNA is TGCGCCAGCAGCCAAGTAGTGGCGGGACCAAGCTCCTACGAGCAGTACTTC.

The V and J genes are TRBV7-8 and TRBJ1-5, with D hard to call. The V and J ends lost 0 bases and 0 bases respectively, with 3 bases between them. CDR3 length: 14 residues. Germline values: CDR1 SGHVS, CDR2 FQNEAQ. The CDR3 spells CASSLAYSNQPQHF. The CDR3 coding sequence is TGTGCCAGCAGCTTAGCTTATAGCAATCAGCCCCAGCATTTT.

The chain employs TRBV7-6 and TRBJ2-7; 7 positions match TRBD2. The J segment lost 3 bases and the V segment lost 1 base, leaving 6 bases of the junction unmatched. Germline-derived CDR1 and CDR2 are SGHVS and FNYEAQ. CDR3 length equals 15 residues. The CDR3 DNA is TGTGCCAGCAGCTTAGATGCTAGCGGAGGCTACGAGCAGTACTTC. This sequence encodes CASSLDASGGYEQYF. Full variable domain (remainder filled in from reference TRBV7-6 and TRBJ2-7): GAGVSQSPRYKVTKRGQDVALRCDPISGHVSLYWYRQALGQGPEFLTYFNYEAQQDKSGLPNDRFSAERPEGSISTLTIQRTEQRDSAMYRCASSLDASGGYEQYFGPGTRLTVT.

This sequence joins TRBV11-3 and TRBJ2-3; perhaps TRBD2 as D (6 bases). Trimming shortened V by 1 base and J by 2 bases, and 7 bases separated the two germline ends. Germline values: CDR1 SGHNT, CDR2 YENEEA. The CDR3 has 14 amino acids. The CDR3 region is CASSLAGDTDTQYF. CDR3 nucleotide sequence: TGTGCCAGCAGCTTAGCGGGAGACACAGATACGCAGTATTTT.

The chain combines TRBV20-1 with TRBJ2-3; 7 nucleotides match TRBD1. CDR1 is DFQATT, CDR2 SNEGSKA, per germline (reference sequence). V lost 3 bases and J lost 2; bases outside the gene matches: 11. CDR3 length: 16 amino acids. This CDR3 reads CSASRLTGRFTDTQYF. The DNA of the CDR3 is TGCAGTGCTAGTCGTCTGACAGGGAGATTCACAGATACGCAGTATTTT.

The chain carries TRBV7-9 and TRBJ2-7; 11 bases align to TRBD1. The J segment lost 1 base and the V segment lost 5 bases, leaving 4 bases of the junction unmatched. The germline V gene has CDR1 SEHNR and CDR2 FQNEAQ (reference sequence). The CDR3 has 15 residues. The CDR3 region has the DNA TGTGCCAGCAGCGCACGGGACAGGGGGTCCTACGAGCAGTACTTC. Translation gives CASSARDRGSYEQYF.